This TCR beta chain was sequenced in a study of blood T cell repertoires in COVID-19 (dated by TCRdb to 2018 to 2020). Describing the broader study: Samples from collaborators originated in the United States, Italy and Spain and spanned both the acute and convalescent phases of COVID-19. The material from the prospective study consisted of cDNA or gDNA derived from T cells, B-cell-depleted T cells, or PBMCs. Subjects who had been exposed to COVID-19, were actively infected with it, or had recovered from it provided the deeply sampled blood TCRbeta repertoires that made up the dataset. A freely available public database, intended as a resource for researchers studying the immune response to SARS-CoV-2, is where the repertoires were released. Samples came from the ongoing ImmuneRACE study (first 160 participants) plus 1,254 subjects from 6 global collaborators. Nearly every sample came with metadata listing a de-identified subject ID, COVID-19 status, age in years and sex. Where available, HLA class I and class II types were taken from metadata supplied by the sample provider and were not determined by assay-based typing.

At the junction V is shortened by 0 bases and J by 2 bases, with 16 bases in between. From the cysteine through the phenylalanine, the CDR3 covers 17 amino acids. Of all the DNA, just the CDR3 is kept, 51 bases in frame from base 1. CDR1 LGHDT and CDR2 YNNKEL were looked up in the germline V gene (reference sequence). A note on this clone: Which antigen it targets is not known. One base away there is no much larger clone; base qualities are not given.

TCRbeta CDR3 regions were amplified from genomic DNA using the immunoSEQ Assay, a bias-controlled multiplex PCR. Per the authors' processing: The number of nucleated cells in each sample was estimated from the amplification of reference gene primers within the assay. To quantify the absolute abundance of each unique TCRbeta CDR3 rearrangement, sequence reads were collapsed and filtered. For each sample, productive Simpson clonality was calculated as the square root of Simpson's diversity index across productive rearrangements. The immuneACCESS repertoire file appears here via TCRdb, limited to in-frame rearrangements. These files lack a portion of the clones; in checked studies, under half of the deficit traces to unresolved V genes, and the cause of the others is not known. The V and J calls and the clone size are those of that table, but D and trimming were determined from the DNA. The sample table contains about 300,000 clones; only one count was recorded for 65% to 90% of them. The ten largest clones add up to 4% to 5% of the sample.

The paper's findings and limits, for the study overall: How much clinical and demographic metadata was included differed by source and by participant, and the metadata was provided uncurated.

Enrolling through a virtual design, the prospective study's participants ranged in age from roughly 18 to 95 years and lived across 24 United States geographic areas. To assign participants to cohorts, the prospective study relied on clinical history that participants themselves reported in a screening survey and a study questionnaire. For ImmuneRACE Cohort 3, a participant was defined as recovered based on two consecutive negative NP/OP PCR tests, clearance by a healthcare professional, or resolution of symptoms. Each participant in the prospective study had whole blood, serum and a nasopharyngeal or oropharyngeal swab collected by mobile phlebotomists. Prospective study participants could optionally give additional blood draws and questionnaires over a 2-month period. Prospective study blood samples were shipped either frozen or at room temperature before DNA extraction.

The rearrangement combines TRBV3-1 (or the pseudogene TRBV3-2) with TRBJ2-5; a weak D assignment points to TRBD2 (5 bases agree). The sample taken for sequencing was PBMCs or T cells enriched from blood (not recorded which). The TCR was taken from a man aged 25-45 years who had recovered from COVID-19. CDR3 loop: CASSQEVGGSAQETQYF. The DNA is TGTGCCAGCAGCCAAGAAGTAGGTGGGAGCGCTCAAGAGACCCAGTACTTC.